The 5 T cell receptor beta chains below all came from one sample that was sequenced in a study of patients and donors after allogeneic stem cell transplantation. Via MiXCR, TCRdb re-called the RT-PCR reads, giving one row per CDR3 protein. The table lists 800,000 to 1,000,000 distinct CDR3 sequences, approximately 18% of them singletons. Sample: blood, either unsorted or a sorted T cell fraction (not recorded which). Receptors were obtained from a human donor who was either an allogeneic HSCT recipient or a stem cell or donor lymphocyte infusion donor (not recorded which). It is not recorded whose cells these are; they may come from a transplant donor.

The chain is built from TRBV7-2 and TRBJ2-2; 8 bases fit TRBD1. The CDR3 runs 16 residues. The germline gives CDR1 SGHTA, CDR2 FQGNSA. J was trimmed by 4 bases and V by 4 bases; bases with no gene match: 8. CDR3 nucleotide sequence: TGTGCCAGCAGCTCCCCGCCGGACAGGGTCACCGGGGAGCTGTTTTTT. Its protein product is CASSSPPDRVTGELFF.

Only a few counts were recorded for this clonotype. This chain connects TRBV6-5 to TRBJ1-2, with a weak D call TRBD1 (5 bases). Germline V gene lookup returns CDR1 MNHEY and CDR2 SVGAGI. The CDR3 covers 12 residues. Trimming shortened V by 8 bases and J by 2 bases, and 9 bases separated the two germline ends. CDR3 region: CASFSGNYGYTF. DNA of the CDR3: TGTGCCAGCTTTTCAGGGAACTATGGCTACACCTTC.

This clonotype was counted between two and nine times. V usage is TRBV5-1 and J usage is TRBJ2-7; D remains unclear. This CDR3 has 14 residues. Trimming removed 1 base at V and 0 bases at J, with 8 bases between. Germline V gives CDR1 SGHRS, CDR2 YFSETQ. The CDR3 region is CASSLLPLSYEQYF. Written as DNA, the CDR3 is TGCGCCAGCAGCTTGCTACCCCTCTCCTACGAGCAGTACTTC.

This clonotype was counted only a few times. V is TRBV10-3 and J is TRBJ2-5, with D perhaps TRBD1 or TRBD2 (5 bases each). Trimming took off 2 bases at V and 3 bases at J, with 10 bases between the two ends. The CDR3 covers 14 residues. The germline V gene has CDR1 ENHRY and CDR2 SYGVKD. The CDR3 coding sequence is TGTGCCATCAGTGAGGGGACCGCAAAAGAGACCCAGTACTTC. Translated, it gives CAISEGTAKETQYF.

This clonotype was observed a few times. This rearrangement joins TRBV5-6 to TRBJ2-2; no firm D call. Trimming took 4 bases from V and 2 from J, leaving 15 bases between them. From germline, CDR1 is SGHDT and CDR2 YYEEEE. CDR3 size: 16 residues. The CDR3 sequence: CASSPYGRKNTGELFF. CDR3 sequence (DNA): TGTGCCAGCAGCCCCTACGGGCGGAAAAACACCGGGGAGCTGTTTTTT. Complete variable domain (other parts from reference TRBV5-6 and TRBJ2-2): DAGVTQSPTHLIKTRGQQVTLRCSPKSGHDTVSWYQQALGQGPQFIFQYYEEEERQRGNFPDRFSGHQFPNYSSELNVNALLLGDSALYLCASSPYGRKNTGELFFGEGSRLTVL.